This T cell receptor beta chain was captured by sequencing in a study of cytotoxic CD8 clonotypes in ibrutinib-treated CLL (dated by TCRdb to the early 2020s). The study in broad terms: The cohort was composed of 10 to 11 relapsed/refractory and fewer than 16 treatment-naive patients; IGHV unmutated status was identified in 17 patients. Responses were partial in 24 patients and complete in 2; after median about 5.5 years follow-up, some 14 stayed in remission and roughly twelve progressed. The response samples were drawn at a median of approximately twelve months into treatment, with a range of roughly 6 to 40 months. On average, each sample had about 260,000 productive templates and tens of thousands of productive rearrangements. Longitudinal samples were obtainable from about 30% of the roughly 86 participants in the trial. Cryopreserved peripheral blood mononuclear cells were collected before treatment, at response, and at either disease progression or sustained remission. All remission and progressive disease samples were collected while patients were still receiving ibrutinib.

Taken with the paper, the label for time point translates to: approximately eleven months on ibrutinib. For TCR beta library preparation, roughly 2 micrograms of genomic DNA were extracted from the cryopreserved PBMCs. Longitudinal blood samples from CLL patients on ibrutinib monotherapy were analyzed using high-throughput TCR beta sequencing. The patients took part in an open-label, single-center phase 2 trial of ibrutinib monotherapy. The goal of deep resolution MiSeq sequencing was a depth between 1 in 1 million and 1 in 200,000 T cells, and coverage averaged 10x per clonotype. The immunoSEQ hsTCRB Kit was used to generate the TCR beta libraries. The paper's data handling went like this. The data were analyzed with ImmunoSEQ Analyzer and ImmunoSEQ Data Assistant, and V, D and J gene assignments followed IMGT definitions. Clonality, which ranges from 0 to 1, was calculated by subtracting the normalized Shannon entropy of productive rearrangement frequencies from one. Only overrepresented clonotypes making up at least 0.05% of each patient's repertoire were included in the public clonotype analysis. About twelve age-matched healthy donor repertoires from immuneACCESS were used as controls for clonality. The table comes from immuneACCESS by way of TCRdb, which keeps in-frame sequences with V and J called. Part of the clones is missing from these tables; in studies checked, under half for an unresolved V gene and the rest for unknown reasons. V and J calls and clone size are given by that table; D and trimming were obtained from the DNA. Within this sample are roughly 130,000 clones, with around 90% of them counted one time only. Jointly, the top ten make up approximately 10% of the sample.

Relative to germline, V is missing 4 bases and J is missing 4 bases, with 3 bases of the junction outside any gene match. Including cysteine and phenylalanine, the CDR3 has 12 amino acids. Only CDR3 DNA remains: 36 bases, in frame from the first base. CDR1 and CDR2 were assigned from the germline V gene (reference sequence) as GTSNPN and SVGIG. About this clone itself: Its cognate antigen has yet to be identified. Base qualities are missing; no much larger clone stands one base away.

On the study overall, not on this receptor specifically: Baseline clonality exceeded that of age-matched healthy donors and correlated strongly with circulating CD8+ T-cell counts. Sampling times were not matched between patients in sustained remission and patients whose disease was progressing, and lymph node repertoires were not examined. Public clonotypes were rare and either contracted or stayed stable during treatment, and the rise in clonality at ibrutinib response reflected the expansion of private clonotypes. At ibrutinib response clonality went up, during sustained remission it held steady, and at progression it dropped back toward baseline.

The rearrangement joined TRBV30 to TRBJ1-2, and 7 bases in between align with TRBD1. The source was PBMCs, collected after 12 months of ibrutinib treatment. The clonotype comes from a human donor with chronic lymphocytic leukemia. The sequenced DNA: TGTGCCTGGACTGGGACAGTCTATGGCTACACCTTC. This sequence encodes CAWTGTVYGYTF.